The following is a T cell receptor (beta chain) sequence with its context. Its antigen is undetermined. The source of the sample is a study of cytomegalovirus exposure and HLA in healthy donors. The CDR3 has 15 residues. The study's findings and limits: The study labeled about 160 TCR beta chains cytomegalovirus-associated.

Researchers ran the PCR with 60 Vbeta and 13 Jbeta primers. TCRdb keeps only in-frame clones here, not all; method: immunoSEQ multiplex PCR. The sample yields about 85,000 clones, over 70% seen once. This clonotype was obtained from a woman aged 45 to 65 in good health and CMV-seropositive. This chain connects TRBV21-1 to TRBJ1-5; the table's D gene call, TRBD1, was not cross checked with the DNA. TRBV21-1 is listed as a pseudogene. The material sequenced was PBMCs. The CDR3 is CASSKSDRVEQPQHF. The CDR3 DNA sequence: TGTGCCAGCAGCAAATCGGACAGGGTGGAACAGCCCCAGCATTTT.